This T cell receptor beta chain was observed in a study of blood T cell repertoires in COVID-19. Method: immunoSEQ multiplex PCR; TCRdb's copy keeps in-frame clones and lacks some. This table has 250,000 to 300,000 clones, 80% to 90% appearing once. V lost 6 bases and J lost 4; bases outside the gene matches: 13. Per germline, CDR1 MDHEN and CDR2 SYDVKM. This CDR3 has 16 amino acids. This clone was detected a few times. The clonotype comes from a woman between 50 and 59 years old who had recovered from COVID-19. Material for sequencing was PBMCs or T cells enriched from blood (not recorded which). The chain is built from TRBV28 and TRBJ2-7, with 9 bases that match TRBD1. The CDR3 region has the DNA TGTGCCAGCAGGACAACAGGGGGCGCTCCGCCTTACGAGCAGTACTTC. Amino acid sequence: CASRTTGGAPPYEQYF.